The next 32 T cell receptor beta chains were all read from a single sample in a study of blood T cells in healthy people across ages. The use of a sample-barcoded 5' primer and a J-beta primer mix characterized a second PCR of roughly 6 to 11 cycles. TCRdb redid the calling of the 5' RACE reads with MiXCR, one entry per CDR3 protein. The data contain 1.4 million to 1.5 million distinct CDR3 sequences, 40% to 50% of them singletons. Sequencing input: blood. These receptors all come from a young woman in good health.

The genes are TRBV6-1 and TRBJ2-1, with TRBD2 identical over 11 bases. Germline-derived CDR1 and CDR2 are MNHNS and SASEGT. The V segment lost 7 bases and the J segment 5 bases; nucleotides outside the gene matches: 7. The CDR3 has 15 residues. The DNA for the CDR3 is TGTGCCAGCACTATGGGACTAGCGGTTAACAATGAGCAGTTCTTC. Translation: CASTMGLAVNNEQFF.

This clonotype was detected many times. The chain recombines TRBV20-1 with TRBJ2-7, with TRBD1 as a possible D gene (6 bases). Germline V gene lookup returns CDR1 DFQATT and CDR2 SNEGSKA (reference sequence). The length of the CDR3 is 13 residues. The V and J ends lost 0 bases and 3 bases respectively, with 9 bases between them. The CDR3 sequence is CSARDTGSYEQYF. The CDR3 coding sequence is TGCAGTGCTAGAGATACAGGGAGCTACGAGCAGTACTTC.

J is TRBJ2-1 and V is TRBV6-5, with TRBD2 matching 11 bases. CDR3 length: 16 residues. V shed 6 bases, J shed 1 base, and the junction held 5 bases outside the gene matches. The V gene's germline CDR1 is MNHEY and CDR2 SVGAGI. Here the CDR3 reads CASRLLAGVSYNEQFF. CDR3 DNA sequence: TGTGCCAGCAGGTTACTAGCGGGAGTATCCTACAATGAGCAGTTCTTC.

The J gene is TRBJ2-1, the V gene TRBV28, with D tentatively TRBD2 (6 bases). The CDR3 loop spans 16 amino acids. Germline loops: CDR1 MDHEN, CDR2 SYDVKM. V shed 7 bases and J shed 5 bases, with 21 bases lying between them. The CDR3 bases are TGTGCCAGCATTGTTGGAGGGGAGTATCGTGACAATGAGCAGTTCTTC. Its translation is CASIVGGEYRDNEQFF.

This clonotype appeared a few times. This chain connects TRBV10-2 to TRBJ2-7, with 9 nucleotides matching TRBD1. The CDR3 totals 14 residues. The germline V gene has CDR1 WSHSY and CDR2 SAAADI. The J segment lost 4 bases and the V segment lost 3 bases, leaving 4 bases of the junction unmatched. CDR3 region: CASSDSGQGYEQYF. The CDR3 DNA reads TGCGCCAGCAGTGATTCGGGACAGGGTTACGAGCAGTACTTC.

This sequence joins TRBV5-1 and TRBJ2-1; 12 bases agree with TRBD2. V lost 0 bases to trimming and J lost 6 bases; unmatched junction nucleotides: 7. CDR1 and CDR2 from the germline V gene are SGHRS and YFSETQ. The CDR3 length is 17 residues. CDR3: CASSLVRTSGIPNEQFF. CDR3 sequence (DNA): TGCGCCAGCAGCTTGGTCCGGACTAGCGGGATCCCCAATGAGCAGTTCTTC.

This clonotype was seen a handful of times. In nucleotides, the CDR3 is TGTGCCAGCAGCCCCACGACAGGGAGGGATGATGGCTACACCTTC. Its protein product is CASSPTTGRDDGYTF. This chain uses TRBV7-9 with TRBJ1-2, with 7 bases aligning to TRBD1. The junction had 12 bases not matched to a gene; V was cut back by 5 bases and J by 6 bases. The germline gives CDR1 SEHNR, CDR2 FQNEAQ (reference sequence). The CDR3 sequence is 15 residues long. The variable domain in full, with the rest retrieved from reference TRBV7-9 and TRBJ1-2, is DTGVSQNPRHKITKRGQNVTFRCDPISEHNRLYWYRQTLGQGPEFLTYFQNEAQLEKSRLLSDRFSAERPKGSFSTLEIQRTEQGDSAMYLCASSPTTGRDDGYTFGSGTRLTVV.

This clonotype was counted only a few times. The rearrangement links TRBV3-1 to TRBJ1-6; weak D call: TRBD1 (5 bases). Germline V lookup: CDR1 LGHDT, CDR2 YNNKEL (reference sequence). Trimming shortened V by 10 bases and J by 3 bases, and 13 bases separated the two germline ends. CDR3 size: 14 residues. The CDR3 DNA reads TGTGCCACTTCCGACAGAATCTATAATTCACCCCTCCACTTT. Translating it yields CATSDRIYNSPLHF.

CDR3 protein: CASSQGGGGGTQYF. The DNA for the CDR3 is TGTGCCAGCAGCCAAGGTGGAGGAGGGGGTACGCAGTATTTT. The chain employs TRBV3-1 and TRBJ2-3; the D gene could be TRBD1 or TRBD2 (6 bases each). Germline V gives CDR1 LGHDT, CDR2 YNNKEL (reference sequence). Trimming cost V 1 base and J 8 bases, with 13 bases left between them. The CDR3 extends over 14 amino acids.

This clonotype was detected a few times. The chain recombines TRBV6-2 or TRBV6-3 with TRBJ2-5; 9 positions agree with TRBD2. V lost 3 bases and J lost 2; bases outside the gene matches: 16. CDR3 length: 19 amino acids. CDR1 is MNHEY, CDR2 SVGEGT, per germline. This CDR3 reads CASSYPPTVGTSLQETQYF. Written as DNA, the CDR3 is TGTGCCAGCAGTTATCCACCCACGGTCGGGACTAGCCTACAAGAGACCCAGTACTTC.

The CDR3, as DNA: TGTGCCAGCAGTGGGGCAGGGGGGACCTATGGCTACACCTTC. Translation gives CASSGAGGTYGYTF. The chain carries TRBV2 and TRBJ1-2; 7 nucleotides line up with TRBD1. This CDR3 comprises 14 residues. Unmatched junction bases numbered 6, after V lost 4 bases and J lost 4 bases. The germline V gene has CDR1 SNHLY and CDR2 FYNNEI.

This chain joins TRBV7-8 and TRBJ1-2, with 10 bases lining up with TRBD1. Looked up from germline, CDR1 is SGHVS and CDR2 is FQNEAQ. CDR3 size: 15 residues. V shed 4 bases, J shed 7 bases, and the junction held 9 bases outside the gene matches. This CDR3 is CASSSIDRGLSGYTF. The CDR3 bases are TGTGCCAGCAGCTCCATAGACAGGGGGCTCAGTGGCTACACCTTC.

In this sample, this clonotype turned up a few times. The CDR3 DNA reads as TGCGCCAGCAGCCCTGGCCGCGGGACGAACACCGGGGAGCTGTTTTTT. This sequence encodes CASSPGRGTNTGELFF. The J gene is TRBJ2-2, the V gene TRBV4-1; tentative D call: TRBD2 (6 bases). CDR3 length equals 16 residues. V was shortened by 4 bases and J by 0 bases, with 12 bases between the two germline ends. Germline V gives CDR1 MGHRA, CDR2 YSYEKL.

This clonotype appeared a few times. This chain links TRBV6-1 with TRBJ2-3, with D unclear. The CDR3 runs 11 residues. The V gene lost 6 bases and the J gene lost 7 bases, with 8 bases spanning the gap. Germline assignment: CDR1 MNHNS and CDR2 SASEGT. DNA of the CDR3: TGTGCCAGCAGCCTTGTATATACGCAGTATTTT. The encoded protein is CASSLVYTQYF.

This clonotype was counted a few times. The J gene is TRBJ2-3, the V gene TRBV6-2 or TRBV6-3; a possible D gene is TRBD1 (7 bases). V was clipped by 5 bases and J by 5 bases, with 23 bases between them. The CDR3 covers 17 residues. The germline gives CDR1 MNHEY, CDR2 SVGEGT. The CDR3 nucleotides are TGTGCCAGCAGTCCCAAAGTTGGGGCAGGGGGGCAAGATACGCAGTATTTT. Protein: CASSPKVGAGGQDTQYF.

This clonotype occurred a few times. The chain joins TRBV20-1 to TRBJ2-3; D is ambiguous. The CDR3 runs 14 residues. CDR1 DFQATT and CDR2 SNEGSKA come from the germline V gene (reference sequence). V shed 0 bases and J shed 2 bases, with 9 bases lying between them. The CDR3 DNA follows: TGCAGTGCTAGAGATCCGCAGATCACAGATACGCAGTATTTT. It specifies CSARDPQITDTQYF.

As DNA, the CDR3 is TGTGCCAGCAGTGAAGAACTAGCGGGGGGGATCACAGATACGCAGTATTTT. It is translated as CASSEELAGGITDTQYF. V gene TRBV2 combines with J gene TRBJ2-3, with 13 nucleotides matching TRBD2. Germline V gives CDR1 SNHLY, CDR2 FYNNEI. V dropped 1 base and J dropped 2; count of bases not matched to a gene: 3. The CDR3 extends over 17 amino acids.

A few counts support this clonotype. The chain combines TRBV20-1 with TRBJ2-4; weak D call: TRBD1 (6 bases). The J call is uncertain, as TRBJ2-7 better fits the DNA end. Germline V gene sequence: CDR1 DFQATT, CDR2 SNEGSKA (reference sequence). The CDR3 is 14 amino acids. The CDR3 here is CSAALRGHSYEQYF. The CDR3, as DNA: TGCAGTGCTGCCCTCAGGGGACACTCCTACGAGCAGTACTTC.

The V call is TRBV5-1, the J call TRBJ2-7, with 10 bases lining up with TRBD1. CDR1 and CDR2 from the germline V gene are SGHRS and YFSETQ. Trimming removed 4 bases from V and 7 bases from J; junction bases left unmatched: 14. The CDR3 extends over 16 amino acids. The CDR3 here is CASSTKTGQGNNEQYF. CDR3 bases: TGCGCCAGCAGCACCAAGACGGGACAGGGGAACAATGAGCAGTACTTC.

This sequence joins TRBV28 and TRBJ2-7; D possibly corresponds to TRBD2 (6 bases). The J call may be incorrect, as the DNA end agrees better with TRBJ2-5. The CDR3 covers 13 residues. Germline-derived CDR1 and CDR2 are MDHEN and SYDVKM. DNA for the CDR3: TGTGCCAGCAGCCTTAATGGCGGGAAGACCCAGTACTTC. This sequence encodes CASSLNGGKTQYF.

The CDR3: CASSLWGRGTSGEQYF. Written as DNA, the CDR3 is TGTGCCAGCAGTTTATGGGGGCGAGGGACATCCGGCGAGCAGTACTTC. The gene calls are TRBV27 and TRBJ2-7, with a possible D match to TRBD1 (6 bases). The CDR3 extends over 16 amino acids. CDR1 and CDR2 (germline): MNHEY, SMNVEV (reference sequence). The V gene lost 1 base and the J gene lost 6 bases, with 19 bases spanning the gap.

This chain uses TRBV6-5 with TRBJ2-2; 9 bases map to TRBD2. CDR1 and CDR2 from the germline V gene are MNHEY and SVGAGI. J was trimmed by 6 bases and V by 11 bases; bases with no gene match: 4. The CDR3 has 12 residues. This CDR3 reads CACGGGSGELFF. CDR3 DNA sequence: TGTGCCTGCGGGGGGGGCTCCGGGGAGCTGTTTTTT.

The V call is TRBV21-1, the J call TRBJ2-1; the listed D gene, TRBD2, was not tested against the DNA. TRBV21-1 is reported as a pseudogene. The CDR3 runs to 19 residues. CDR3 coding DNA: TGTGCCAGCCCCACAGGGGGACTAGCGGGGGGCTACTCCTACAATGAGCAGTTCTTC. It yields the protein CASPTGGLAGGYSYNEQFF.

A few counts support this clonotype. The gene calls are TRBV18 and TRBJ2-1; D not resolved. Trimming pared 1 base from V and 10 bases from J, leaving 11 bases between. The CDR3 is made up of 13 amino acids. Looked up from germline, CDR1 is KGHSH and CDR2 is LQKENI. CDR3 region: CASSPQLNDEQFF. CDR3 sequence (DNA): TGTGCCAGCTCACCACAACTCAACGACGAGCAGTTCTTC.

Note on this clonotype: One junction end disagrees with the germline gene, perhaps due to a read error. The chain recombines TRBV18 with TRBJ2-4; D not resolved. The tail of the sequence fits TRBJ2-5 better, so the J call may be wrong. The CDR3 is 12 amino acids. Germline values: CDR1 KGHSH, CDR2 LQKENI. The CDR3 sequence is CASAPRFETQYF. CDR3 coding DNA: TGTGCCAGCGCACCACGATTTGAGACCCAGTACTTC.

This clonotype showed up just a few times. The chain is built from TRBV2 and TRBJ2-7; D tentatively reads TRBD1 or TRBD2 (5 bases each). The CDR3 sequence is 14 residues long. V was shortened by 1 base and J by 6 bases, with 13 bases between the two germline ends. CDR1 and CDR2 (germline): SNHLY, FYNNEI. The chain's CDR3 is CASSEEMGTAEQYF. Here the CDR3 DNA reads TGTGCCAGCAGTGAAGAAATGGGGACCGCCGAGCAGTACTTC.

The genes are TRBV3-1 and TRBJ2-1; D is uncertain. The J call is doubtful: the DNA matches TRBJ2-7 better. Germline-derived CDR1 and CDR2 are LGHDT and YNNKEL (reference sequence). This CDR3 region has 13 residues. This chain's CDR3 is CASSQESQYEQYF. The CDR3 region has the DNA TGTGCCAGCAGCCAAGAATCGCAATACGAGCAGTACTTC.

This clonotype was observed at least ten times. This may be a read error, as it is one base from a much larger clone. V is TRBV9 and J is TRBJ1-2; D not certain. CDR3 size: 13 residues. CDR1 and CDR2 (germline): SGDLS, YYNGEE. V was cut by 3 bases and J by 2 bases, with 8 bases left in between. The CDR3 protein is CASSGEDNYGYTF. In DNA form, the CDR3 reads TGTGCCAGCAGCGGAGAGGACAACTATGGCTACACCTTC.

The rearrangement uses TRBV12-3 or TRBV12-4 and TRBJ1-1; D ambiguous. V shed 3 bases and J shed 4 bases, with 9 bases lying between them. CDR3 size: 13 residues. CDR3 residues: CASSLAEPTEAFF. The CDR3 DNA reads TGTGCCAGCAGTTTGGCCGAGCCCACTGAAGCTTTCTTT.

CDR3 in amino acids: CASSFEGTSGRGTQYF. Written as DNA, the CDR3 is TGTGCCAGCAGCTTCGAGGGGACTAGCGGGAGGGGGACCCAGTACTTC. V is TRBV7-2 and J is TRBJ2-7; TRBD2 matches at 16 bases. With the DNA end fitting TRBJ2-5 better, the J assignment may be wrong. The germline CDR1 and CDR2 sequences are SGHTA and FQGNSA. This CDR3 region has 16 residues.

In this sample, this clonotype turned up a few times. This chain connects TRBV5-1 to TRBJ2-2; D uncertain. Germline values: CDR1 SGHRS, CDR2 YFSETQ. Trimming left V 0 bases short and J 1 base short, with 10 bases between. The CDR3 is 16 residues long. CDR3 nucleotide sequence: TGCGCCAGCAGCTTGGCCTTGGCCCAGAACACCGGGGAGCTGTTTTTT. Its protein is CASSLALAQNTGELFF. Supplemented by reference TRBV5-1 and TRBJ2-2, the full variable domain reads KAGVTQTPRYLIKTRGQQVTLSCSPISGHRSVSWYQQTPGQGLQFLFEYFSETQRNKGNFPGRFSGRQFSNSRSEMNVSTLELGDSALYLCASSLALAQNTGELFFGEGSRLTVL.

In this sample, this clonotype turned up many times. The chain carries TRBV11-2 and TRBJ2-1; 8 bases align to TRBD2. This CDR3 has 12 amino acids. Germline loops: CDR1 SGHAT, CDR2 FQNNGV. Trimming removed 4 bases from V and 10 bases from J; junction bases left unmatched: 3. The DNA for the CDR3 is TGTGCCAGCAGCTCCCCTAGCGGGGAGCAGTTCTTC. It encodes CASSSPSGEQFF.